Below are 29 T cell receptor beta chains sequenced from a single sample in a study of T cell clusters in autoimmune cytopenias. One tube held mixed TRB-A and TRB-B primer pools for touch-down PCR. TCRdb derives one entry per CDR3 protein from the multiplex PCR reads, leaving out DNA. The sample table sets out fewer than 4,500 distinct CDR3 sequences. TRB amplification used approximately 250 ng of peripheral blood genomic DNA. These data were also reused for a study on T cell repertoires in aging, cancer and after chemotherapy.

The sample taken for sequencing was peripheral blood. Every receptor here comes from a human donor in good health.

The chain joins TRBV5-5 to TRBJ1-5. CDR1 and CDR2 (germline): SGHKS, YYEKEE (reference sequence). The CDR3 consists of 15 residues. CDR3 region: CASSLGGIGNQPQHF.

The chain has TRBV7-9 and TRBJ2-3; TCRdb's D call of TRBD1 is untestable without DNA. The germline V gene has CDR1 SEHNR and CDR2 FQNEAQ (reference sequence). The CDR3 extends over 12 amino acids. CDR3 sequence reads: CASSLQGDTQYF.

This chain links TRBV12-3 or TRBV12-4 with TRBJ2-6; TCRdb names TRBD1, which stays unverified in the absence of DNA. The CDR3 spans 15 residues. The CDR3 here is CASSLTGVGANVLTF.

Frequency places this clonotype as medium-sized (0.01 to 0.1%). The chain is built from TRBV27 and TRBJ1-2; TCRdb's D call of TRBD1 is untestable without DNA. CDR3 size: 15 residues. CDR1 and CDR2 from the germline V gene are MNHEY and SMNVEV (reference sequence). This CDR3 reads CATSRGASRNYGYTF.

This rearrangement joins TRBV6-6 to TRBJ2-3; TCRdb calls TRBD2, which cannot be checked without DNA. There are 16 residues in the CDR3. Germline values: CDR1 MNHNY, CDR2 SVGAGI (reference sequence). The chain's CDR3 is CASSYGEVWGGDTQYF.

V usage is TRBV12-3 or TRBV12-4 and J usage is TRBJ2-3; TCRdb selects TRBD1, and the lack of DNA leaves this call unchecked. The CDR3 sequence is 13 residues long. The CDR3 loop is CASSTGFADTQYF.

This clonotype shows up as medium-sized by frequency. The rearrangement joins TRBV30 to TRBJ1-2. This CDR3 contains 14 residues. CDR1 is GTSNPN, CDR2 SVGIG, per germline (reference sequence). The CDR3 region is CAWSGQVLNYGYTF.

The chain joins TRBV12-3 or TRBV12-4 to TRBJ2-5; TCRdb returns TRBD1, unconfirmable since there is no DNA. This CDR3 has 11 amino acids. CDR3 residues: CASLGEETQYF.

The rearrangement uses TRBV15 and TRBJ1-5. This CDR3 comprises 16 residues. The germline V gene encodes CDR1 LNHNV and CDR2 YYDKDF (reference sequence). CDR3 loop: CATSRDLVGINQPQHF.

Its frequency marks this clonotype as medium-sized. This sequence joins TRBV12-3 or TRBV12-4 and TRBJ2-7; absent DNA, TCRdb's TRBD1 call cannot be checked. The CDR3 contains 13 residues. The CDR3 here is CASKRTGLYEQYF.

Judged by frequency, this clonotype is medium-sized. The rearrangement joins TRBV18 to TRBJ1-2; TCRdb names TRBD1, which stays unverified in the absence of DNA. This CDR3 is built from 14 residues. Per germline, CDR1 KGHSH and CDR2 LQKENI. CDR3 sequence: CASSPGQGDYGYTF. Full variable domain (rest looked up from reference TRBV18 and TRBJ1-2): NAGVMQNPRHLVRRRGQEARLRCSPMKGHSHVYWYRQLPEEGLKFMVYLQKENIIDESGMPKERFSAEFPKEGPSILRIQQVVRGDSAAYFCASSPGQGDYGYTFGSGTRLTVV.

This clonotype is classed as medium-sized (0.01 to 0.1%) by frequency. J is TRBJ2-3 and V is TRBV6-1. Looked up from germline, CDR1 is MNHNS and CDR2 is SASEGT. The CDR3 sequence is 13 residues long. CDR3 protein: CASSVFTTDTQYF.

The V and J genes are TRBV10-3 and TRBJ1-2. The CDR3 has 14 residues. Per germline, CDR1 ENHRY and CDR2 SYGVKD. The chain's CDR3 is CAISSTDSNYGYTF.

This chain links TRBV28 with TRBJ2-7; no DNA is available, so the TRBD1 call from TCRdb remains unchecked. Germline V lookup: CDR1 MDHEN, CDR2 SYDVKM. The CDR3 covers 15 residues. The CDR3 here is CASSPLRTVSYEQYF.

This clonotype is labeled medium-sized based on frequency. The chain couples TRBV5-1 to TRBJ2-2; the D call from TCRdb, TRBD2, cannot be confirmed without DNA. The germline V gene has CDR1 SGHRS and CDR2 YFSETQ. This CDR3 comprises 15 residues. CDR3 residues: CASSLGGANTGELFF.

Judged by frequency, this clonotype is medium-sized. The chain links TRBV27 to TRBJ2-5. There are 14 residues in the CDR3. From germline, CDR1 is MNHEY and CDR2 SMNVEV (reference sequence). The CDR3 protein is CASSSDILAETQYF.

This clonotype is called medium-sized based on its frequency. CDR3 sequence: CATSSRDIGYTF. V and J are TRBV15 and TRBJ1-2; TCRdb calls TRBD1, which cannot be checked without DNA. This CDR3 spans 12 amino acids. Germline V gives CDR1 LNHNV, CDR2 YYDKDF (reference sequence).

The chain carries TRBV4-1 and TRBJ1-2. Looked up from germline, CDR1 is MGHRA and CDR2 is YSYEKL. The CDR3 has 15 residues. CDR3 sequence reads: CASSPQTANNYGYTF.

The CDR3 sequence: CSARGSGRTDTQYF. The chain couples TRBV20-1 to TRBJ2-3; TCRdb's assignment of TRBD2 cannot be checked, as there is no DNA. Germline CDR1 is DFQATT and CDR2 is SNEGSKA (reference sequence). The CDR3 is made up of 14 amino acids.

V and J are TRBV11-3 and TRBJ1-2. Germline loops: CDR1 SGHNT, CDR2 YENEEA. The CDR3 has 13 amino acids. CDR3 loop: CASSPGGGYGYTF.

By frequency, this clonotype is medium-sized. The V and J genes are TRBV29-1 and TRBJ2-7; the D gene TCRdb calls, TRBD1, cannot be checked with no DNA. There are 16 residues in the CDR3. The germline V gene has CDR1 SQVTM and CDR2 ANQGSEA. This CDR3 reads CSVRGDIQGPSGEQYF.

This clonotype is labeled medium-sized based on frequency. The genes are TRBV19 and TRBJ2-2; the D call of TRBD2 rests on TCRdb alone, since no DNA is present to check it. CDR1 LNHDA and CDR2 SQIVND come from the germline V gene (reference sequence). The CDR3 spans 15 residues. CDR3 region: CASSIALVITGELFF.

This chain uses TRBV6-2 or TRBV6-3 with TRBJ2-3; TCRdb picks TRBD2, but there is no DNA to check that call. The CDR3 consists of 15 residues. Germline CDR1 is MNHEY and CDR2 is SVGEGT. The CDR3 sequence: CASRLAGGPPDTQYF.

The genes are TRBV6-1 and TRBJ1-2; TCRdb indicates TRBD1, and absent DNA this call remains unverified. The CDR3 covers 12 residues. From germline, CDR1 is MNHNS and CDR2 SASEGT. The CDR3 protein is CASRTYRVGYTF.

This chain joins TRBV7-2 and TRBJ1-6; TCRdb proposes TRBD1, but this gene call is untestable without DNA. This CDR3 spans 14 amino acids. From germline, CDR1 is SGHTA and CDR2 FQGNSA. This CDR3 reads CASRRDAYNSPLHF.

This clonotype registers medium-sized by frequency. The gene calls are TRBV18 and TRBJ2-5. CDR1 is KGHSH, CDR2 LQKENI, per germline. CDR3 length: 12 residues. CDR3 sequence reads: CASSPIGETQYF. The full variable domain, rest sourced from reference TRBV18 and TRBJ2-5, is NAGVMQNPRHLVRRRGQEARLRCSPMKGHSHVYWYRQLPEEGLKFMVYLQKENIIDESGMPKERFSAEFPKEGPSILRIQQVVRGDSAAYFCASSPIGETQYFGPGTRLLVL.

Considering frequency, this clonotype is medium-sized. J is TRBJ2-3 and V is TRBV15; TCRdb's D call of TRBD1 is untestable without DNA. Germline loops: CDR1 LNHNV, CDR2 YYDKDF (reference sequence). The length of the CDR3 is 17 residues. The CDR3 sequence: CATSREPPGQTTDTQYF. The whole variable domain, filled in from reference TRBV15 and TRBJ2-3, reads DAMVIQNPRYQVTQFGKPVTLSCSQTLNHNVMYWYQQKSSQAPKLLFHYYDKDFNNEADTPDNFQSRRPNTSFCFLDIRSPGLGDTAMYLCATSREPPGQTTDTQYFGPGTRLTVL.

According to its frequency, this clonotype is medium-sized. CDR3 region: CSVVIQGAVGELFF. This rearrangement joins TRBV29-1 to TRBJ2-2; the D gene TCRdb calls, TRBD1, cannot be checked with no DNA. CDR1 and CDR2 from the germline V gene are SQVTM and ANQGSEA. This CDR3 has 14 residues.

This clonotype shows up as medium-sized (0.01 to 0.1%) by frequency. The CDR3 region is CASSGPGTGFEKLFF. J is TRBJ1-4 and V is TRBV12-3 or TRBV12-4; the D gene TCRdb calls, TRBD1, cannot be checked with no DNA. The CDR3 runs 15 residues.